The entry that follows covers one T cell receptor beta chain sequence. This entry is derived from a study of blood T cell repertoires in COVID-19. Libraries were prepared by immunoSEQ multiplex PCR; TCRdb keeps only in-frame clonotypes and omits some of them. The sample contains 200,000 to 300,000 clones, 81% of which appear only once. The TCR comes from a woman older than 75 with COVID-19, enrolled during active disease. The source material was peripheral blood.

The CDR3 reads CASSSRRGSTEAFF. The CDR3 coding sequence is TGTGCCAGCAGCTCTCGTAGGGGTTCCACTGAAGCTTTCTTT. The genes are TRBV11-2 and TRBJ1-1; possibly TRBD1 for D (5 bases). Trimming cost V 4 bases and J 4 bases, with 13 bases left between them. The CDR3 is 14 amino acids. Germline values: CDR1 SGHAT, CDR2 FQNNGV.